The rows below give T cell receptor beta chains drawn from one sample of a study of the immune and genomic landscape of osteosarcoma. Repertoires were generated with immunoSEQ multiplex PCR, while TCRdb's copy carries only in-frame clones and drops some. The profile shows about 10,000 clones, approximately 71% of them singletons. Specimen: osteosarcoma tumor tissue from the lung. The source of these receptors is a human donor with osteosarcoma. Each CDR3 is given with its conserved first and last residue. Each record gives: J gene, clone size, V gene, D gene, CDR3 DNA, CDR3 protein. The D gene is left open where the match is weak. Rows give clone size only sometimes, using once, few, many, or a class for an expanded clone.

j_call: TRBJ2-3
clone_size: .
v_call: TRBV28
d_call: .
cdr3_nt: TGTGCCAGCACCTCATTACGGGGAGCGCAGTATTTT
cdr3_aa: CASTSLRGAQYF

j_call: TRBJ2-3
clone_size: .
v_call: TRBV30
d_call: .
cdr3_nt: TGTGCCTGGAGTGTACACCCAGATACGCAGTATTTT
cdr3_aa: CAWSVHPDTQYF

j_call: TRBJ2-3
clone_size: .
v_call: TRBV27
d_call: .
cdr3_nt: TGTGCCAGCAGTTTCACTCCCGATCCTAGCACAGATACGCAGTATTTT
cdr3_aa: CASSFTPDPSTDTQYF

j_call: TRBJ2-7
clone_size: .
v_call: TRBV2
d_call: TRBD1
cdr3_nt: TGTGCCAGCAGGGCGACCGGGACAGGGAGCTACGAGCAGTACTTC
cdr3_aa: CASRATGTGSYEQYF

j_call: TRBJ2-5
clone_size: .
v_call: TRBV5-1
d_call: .
cdr3_nt: TGCGCCAGCTCCTGGACGTACCAAGAGACCCAGTACTTC
cdr3_aa: CASSWTYQETQYF

j_call: TRBJ2-3
clone_size: .
v_call: TRBV5-1
d_call: .
cdr3_nt: TGCGCCAGCAGCTTGAGTGGCCCGGGCCCAGATACGCAGTATTTT
cdr3_aa: CASSLSGPGPDTQYF

j_call: TRBJ1-5
clone_size: .
v_call: TRBV5-1
d_call: .
cdr3_nt: TGCGCCAGCAGCTTAGGGGGGGGACGGCAGCCCCAGCATTTT
cdr3_aa: CASSLGGGRQPQHF

j_call: TRBJ2-7
clone_size: .
v_call: TRBV28
d_call: .
cdr3_nt: TGTGCCAGCATGCAGACGAGCTCCTACGAGCAGTACTTC
cdr3_aa: CASMQTSSYEQYF

j_call: TRBJ2-5
clone_size: once
v_call: TRBV6-5
d_call: TRBD1
cdr3_nt: TGTGCCAGCAGTCCCCTAGGGGGCGAGACCCAGTACTTC
cdr3_aa: CASSPLGGETQYF

j_call: TRBJ2-7
clone_size: .
v_call: TRBV7-8
d_call: .
cdr3_nt: TGTGCCAGCAGCCTCTCGGTGGGGGTCTACGAGCAGTACTTC
cdr3_aa: CASSLSVGVYEQYF

j_call: TRBJ1-1
clone_size: once
v_call: TRBV25-1
d_call: .
cdr3_nt: TGTGCCAGCAGTGAAGGGGGTTGGGGATCCGCCGTATATGAAGCTTTCTTT
cdr3_aa: CASSEGGWGSAVYEAFF

j_call: TRBJ2-3
clone_size: .
v_call: TRBV19
d_call: TRBD2
cdr3_nt: TGTGCCAGTAGCCTAGCGGGAGGCAGCACAGATACGCAGTATTTT
cdr3_aa: CASSLAGGSTDTQYF

j_call: TRBJ2-1
clone_size: .
v_call: TRBV18
d_call: .
cdr3_nt: TGTGCCAGCTCACCGAATTTCCTAACTAGGGATGAGCAGTTCTTC
cdr3_aa: CASSPNFLTRDEQFF

j_call: TRBJ2-3
clone_size: .
v_call: TRBV19
d_call: .
cdr3_nt: TGTGCCAGTAGTATCGTGGGGCGGGGTACTAGCACAGATACGCAGTATTTT
cdr3_aa: CASSIVGRGTSTDTQYF

j_call: TRBJ1-2
clone_size: .
v_call: TRBV6-6
d_call: TRBD1
cdr3_nt: TGTGCCAGCAGTTCAAAACAGGGGGCAGGCTATGGCTACACCTTC
cdr3_aa: CASSSKQGAGYGYTF

j_call: TRBJ2-6
clone_size: .
v_call: TRBV28
d_call: TRBD1
cdr3_nt: TGTGCCGCAAGGGACTCGGGACAGGTGGTCTCTGGGGCCAACGTCCTGACTTTC
cdr3_aa: CAARDSGQVVSGANVLTF

j_call: TRBJ2-7
clone_size: once
v_call: TRBV6-6
d_call: .
cdr3_nt: TGTGCCAGCAGTTACGGGTCTTCAACCTACGAGCAGTACTTC
cdr3_aa: CASSYGSSTYEQYF

j_call: TRBJ2-7
clone_size: .
v_call: TRBV7-6
d_call: TRBD1
cdr3_nt: TGTGCCAGCAGCTTAGGGCCGGGACAGGGGTACGAGCAGTACTTC
cdr3_aa: CASSLGPGQGYEQYF

j_call: TRBJ1-2
clone_size: .
v_call: TRBV19
d_call: .
cdr3_nt: TGTGCCAGTAGTATCCCACTGACAGGTTATGGCTACACCTTC
cdr3_aa: CASSIPLTGYGYTF

j_call: TRBJ2-1
clone_size: .
v_call: TRBV10-3
d_call: .
cdr3_nt: TGTGCCATCAGTGAGTCAAGGATTACTTACAATGAGCAGTTCTTC
cdr3_aa: CAISESRITYNEQFF

j_call: TRBJ2-7
clone_size: .
v_call: TRBV28
d_call: .
cdr3_nt: TGTGCCAGCAGCCACCAAGGGCCAGGGTACTACGAGCAGTACTTC
cdr3_aa: CASSHQGPGYYEQYF

j_call: TRBJ2-7
clone_size: .
v_call: TRBV11-1
d_call: TRBD2
cdr3_nt: TGTGCCAGCAGCTTTGTAGCGGGATGGGAGCAGTACTTC
cdr3_aa: CASSFVAGWEQYF

j_call: TRBJ2-1
clone_size: .
v_call: TRBV7-6
d_call: TRBD2
cdr3_nt: TGTGCCAGCAGCTTAGGACTAGCGGGGACCTACAATGAGCAGTTCTTC
cdr3_aa: CASSLGLAGTYNEQFF

j_call: TRBJ2-3
clone_size: few
v_call: TRBV7-9
d_call: TRBD2
cdr3_nt: TGTGCCAGCAGCTTGGGGACTAGTTCCGGCACAGATACGCAGTATTTT
cdr3_aa: CASSLGTSSGTDTQYF

j_call: TRBJ2-5
clone_size: .
v_call: TRBV9
d_call: .
cdr3_nt: TGTGCCAGCAGCCAGGGGCATGGGGTTAACCAAGAGACCCAGTACTTC
cdr3_aa: CASSQGHGVNQETQYF

j_call: TRBJ2-5
clone_size: .
v_call: TRBV2
d_call: .
cdr3_nt: TGTGCCAGCAGTGGTAGGACTCGGTTGAAGACCCAGTACTTC
cdr3_aa: CASSGRTRLKTQYF

j_call: TRBJ2-1
clone_size: .
v_call: TRBV13
d_call: TRBD1
cdr3_nt: TGTGCCAGCAGCTTAACGGTGGGACAGGGGTCCTACAATGAGCAGTTCTTC
cdr3_aa: CASSLTVGQGSYNEQFF

j_call: TRBJ2-3
clone_size: .
v_call: TRBV11-3
d_call: TRBD2
cdr3_nt: TGTGCCAGCAGCTTGGGACTAGCGTACACAGATACGCAGTATTTT
cdr3_aa: CASSLGLAYTDTQYF

j_call: TRBJ2-7
clone_size: .
v_call: TRBV27
d_call: .
cdr3_nt: TGTGCCAGCAGTTTAGCCCGGAGTCTCACCTACGAGCAGTACTTC
cdr3_aa: CASSLARSLTYEQYF

j_call: TRBJ2-2
clone_size: .
v_call: TRBV7-8
d_call: TRBD1
cdr3_nt: TGTGCCAGCAGCTGGACAGGGGGCGCAATATGGGGCGGGGAGCTGTTTTTT
cdr3_aa: CASSWTGGAIWGGELFF

j_call: TRBJ2-7
clone_size: once
v_call: TRBV6-6
d_call: .
cdr3_nt: TGTGCCAGATATACAGTCGGACGGGCCTACGAGCAGTACTTC
cdr3_aa: CARYTVGRAYEQYF

j_call: TRBJ2-1
clone_size: .
v_call: TRBV7-2
d_call: .
cdr3_nt: TGTGCCAGCAGCCCGGGACTGGAGCAGTTCTTC
cdr3_aa: CASSPGLEQFF

j_call: TRBJ2-3
clone_size: .
v_call: TRBV29-1
d_call: .
cdr3_nt: TGCAGCGTTGAAAGGTACGACACCGATACGCAGTATTTT
cdr3_aa: CSVERYDTDTQYF

j_call: TRBJ1-2
clone_size: .
v_call: TRBV6-6
d_call: .
cdr3_nt: TGTGCCAGCAGTTACTCGAAGGGAAACTATGGCTACACCTTC
cdr3_aa: CASSYSKGNYGYTF

j_call: TRBJ1-4
clone_size: few
v_call: TRBV5-1
d_call: .
cdr3_nt: TGCGCCAGCAGCTTGGAGGGACTGAATAATGAAAAACTGTTTTTT
cdr3_aa: CASSLEGLNNEKLFF

j_call: TRBJ2-2
clone_size: .
v_call: TRBV2
d_call: TRBD2
cdr3_nt: TGTGCCAGCAGACTGACTAGCGGGAGTGATGCCGGGGAGCTGTTTTTT
cdr3_aa: CASRLTSGSDAGELFF

j_call: TRBJ1-5
clone_size: .
v_call: TRBV2
d_call: .
cdr3_nt: TGTGCCAGCAGTGAAGGGGGCGGGGCAGGGCAGCCCCAGCATTTT
cdr3_aa: CASSEGGGAGQPQHF

j_call: TRBJ1-1
clone_size: .
v_call: TRBV6-5
d_call: .
cdr3_nt: TGTGCCAGCAGTTCCGTTTCGTTCACTGAAGCTTTCTTT
cdr3_aa: CASSSVSFTEAFF

j_call: TRBJ2-1
clone_size: few
v_call: TRBV7-9
d_call: .
cdr3_nt: TGTGCCAGCAGCTTAAGTCACAATGAGCAGTTCTTC
cdr3_aa: CASSLSHNEQFF

j_call: TRBJ1-1
clone_size: few
v_call: TRBV27
d_call: .
cdr3_nt: TGTGCCAGTAGTTTAATCCGGGAATCTGAAGCTTTCTTT
cdr3_aa: CASSLIRESEAFF

j_call: TRBJ1-1
clone_size: .
v_call: TRBV6-5
d_call: TRBD1
cdr3_nt: TGTGCCAGCAGCCTTGACAGGGAAACTGAAGCTTTCTTT
cdr3_aa: CASSLDRETEAFF

j_call: TRBJ1-1
clone_size: .
v_call: TRBV7-9
d_call: .
cdr3_nt: TGTGCCAGCAGCTTAAGTTCGGGTACTCGGGAAGCTTTCTTT
cdr3_aa: CASSLSSGTREAFF

j_call: TRBJ1-5
clone_size: .
v_call: TRBV30
d_call: .
cdr3_nt: TGTGCCTGGAGTGTAAAAGACAGAGCTAATCAGCCCCAGCATTTT
cdr3_aa: CAWSVKDRANQPQHF

j_call: TRBJ2-1
clone_size: .
v_call: TRBV5-1
d_call: TRBD2
cdr3_nt: TGCGCCAGCAGCTTTTCCCGGGCGGGAGGAAATGAGCAGTTCTTC
cdr3_aa: CASSFSRAGGNEQFF

j_call: TRBJ1-2
clone_size: .
v_call: TRBV6-5
d_call: .
cdr3_nt: TGTGCCAGCAGTTACTTCCCCGACATCTATGGCTACACCTTC
cdr3_aa: CASSYFPDIYGYTF

j_call: TRBJ1-4
clone_size: once
v_call: TRBV30
d_call: .
cdr3_nt: TGTGCCTGGAATCACTTAGGAGGTGAAAAACTGTTTTTT
cdr3_aa: CAWNHLGGEKLFF

j_call: TRBJ2-1
clone_size: .
v_call: TRBV19
d_call: TRBD2
cdr3_nt: TGTGCCACCAGTACGCATACGGGAGGCGTCAATGAGCAGTTCTTC
cdr3_aa: CATSTHTGGVNEQFF

j_call: TRBJ2-5
clone_size: .
v_call: TRBV4-2
d_call: .
cdr3_nt: TGTGCCAGCAGCCCAGGGACCCGAGGGGAGACCCAGTACTTC
cdr3_aa: CASSPGTRGETQYF

j_call: TRBJ2-1
clone_size: .
v_call: TRBV7-9
d_call: .
cdr3_nt: TGTGCCAGCAGCTTAGCTGGTTCCTACAATGAGCAGTTCTTC
cdr3_aa: CASSLAGSYNEQFF

j_call: TRBJ2-7
clone_size: .
v_call: TRBV14
d_call: .
cdr3_nt: TGTGCCAGCAGCCAAGGATTCCGGGATTCGCAGTACTTC
cdr3_aa: CASSQGFRDSQYF

j_call: TRBJ2-7
clone_size: .
v_call: TRBV6-5
d_call: TRBD1
cdr3_nt: TGTGCCAGCAGTGGACAGGGGGACGTATACGAGCAGTACTTC
cdr3_aa: CASSGQGDVYEQYF

j_call: TRBJ2-7
clone_size: .
v_call: TRBV12-5
d_call: TRBD2
cdr3_nt: TGTGCTAGTGGTTTGCGCCCTACGACTAGCGGGATTCCCTCCACGGTTTCCTACGAGCAGTACTTC
cdr3_aa: CASGLRPTTSGIPSTVSYEQYF

j_call: TRBJ2-7
clone_size: .
v_call: TRBV2
d_call: TRBD2
cdr3_nt: TGTGCCAGCACCCAGCGGGAGCGACCCTACGAGCAGTACTTC
cdr3_aa: CASTQRERPYEQYF

j_call: TRBJ2-2
clone_size: .
v_call: TRBV11-3
d_call: .
cdr3_nt: TGTGCCAGCAGCTTCTCTAGAACCGGGGAGCTGTTTTTT
cdr3_aa: CASSFSRTGELFF

j_call: TRBJ2-1
clone_size: .
v_call: TRBV7-2
d_call: .
cdr3_nt: TGTGCCAGCAGCTCCTCATGGGGCAATGAGCAGTTCTTC
cdr3_aa: CASSSSWGNEQFF

j_call: TRBJ1-6
clone_size: few
v_call: TRBV7-6
d_call: TRBD1
cdr3_nt: TGTGCCAGCAGCCTTGGGACAGAAAATTCACCCCTCCACTTT
cdr3_aa: CASSLGTENSPLHF

j_call: TRBJ1-5
clone_size: .
v_call: TRBV6-6
d_call: .
cdr3_nt: TGTGCCAGCAGCCCCCATCTGGGCGGGCCCCAGCATTTT
cdr3_aa: CASSPHLGGPQHF